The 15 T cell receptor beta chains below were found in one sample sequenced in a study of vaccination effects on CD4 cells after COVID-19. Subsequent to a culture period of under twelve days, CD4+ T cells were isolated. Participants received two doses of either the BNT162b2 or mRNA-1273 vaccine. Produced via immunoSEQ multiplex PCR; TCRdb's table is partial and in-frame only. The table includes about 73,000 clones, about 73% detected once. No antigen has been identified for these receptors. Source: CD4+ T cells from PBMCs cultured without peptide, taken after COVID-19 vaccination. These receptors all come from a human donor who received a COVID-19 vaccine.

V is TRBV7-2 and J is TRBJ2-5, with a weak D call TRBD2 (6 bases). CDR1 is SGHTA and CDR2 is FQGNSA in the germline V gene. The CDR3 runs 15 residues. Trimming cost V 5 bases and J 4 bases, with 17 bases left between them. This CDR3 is CASSLHRLEGETQYF. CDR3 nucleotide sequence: TGTGCCAGCAGCCTTCACCGTCTGGAGGGAGAGACCCAGTACTTC.

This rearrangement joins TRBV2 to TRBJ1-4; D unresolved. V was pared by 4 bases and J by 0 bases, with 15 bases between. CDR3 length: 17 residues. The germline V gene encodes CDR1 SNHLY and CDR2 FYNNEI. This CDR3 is CASSGALGGATNEKLFF. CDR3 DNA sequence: TGTGCCAGCAGTGGAGCCCTCGGTGGGGCAACTAATGAAAAACTGTTTTTT.

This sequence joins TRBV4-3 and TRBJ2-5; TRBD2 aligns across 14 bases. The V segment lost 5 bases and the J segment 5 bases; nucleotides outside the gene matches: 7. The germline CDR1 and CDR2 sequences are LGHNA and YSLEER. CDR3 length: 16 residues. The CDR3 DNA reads TGCGCCAGCAGCTCCCAGACTAGCGGGGGGGTCGAGACCCAGTACTTC. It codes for CASSSQTSGGVETQYF.

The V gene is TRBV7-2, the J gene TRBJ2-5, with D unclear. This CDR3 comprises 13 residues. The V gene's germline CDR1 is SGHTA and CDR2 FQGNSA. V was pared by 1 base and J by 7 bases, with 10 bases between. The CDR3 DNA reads TGTGCCAGCAGCTTAGACGGGTTCGGGACCCAGTACTTC. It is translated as CASSLDGFGTQYF.

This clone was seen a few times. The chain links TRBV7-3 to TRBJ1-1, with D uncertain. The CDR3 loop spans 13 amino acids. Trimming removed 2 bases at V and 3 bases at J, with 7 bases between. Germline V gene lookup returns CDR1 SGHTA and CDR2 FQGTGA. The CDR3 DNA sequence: TGTGCCAGCAGCTTAGGGGTTTACACTGAAGCTTTCTTT. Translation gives CASSLGVYTEAFF.

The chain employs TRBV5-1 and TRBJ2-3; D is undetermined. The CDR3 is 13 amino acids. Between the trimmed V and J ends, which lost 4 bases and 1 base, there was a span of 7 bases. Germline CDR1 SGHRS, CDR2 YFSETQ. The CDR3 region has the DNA TGCGCCAGCAGCCCAAGCGGCACAGATACGCAGTATTTT. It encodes CASSPSGTDTQYF.

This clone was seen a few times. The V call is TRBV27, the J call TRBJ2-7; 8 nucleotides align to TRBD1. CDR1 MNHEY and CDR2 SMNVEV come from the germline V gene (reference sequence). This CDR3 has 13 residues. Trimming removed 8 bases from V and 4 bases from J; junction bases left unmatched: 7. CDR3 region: CASGRQGSYEQYV. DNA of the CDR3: TGTGCCAGCGGCCGACAGGGGAGTTACGAGCAGTACGTC.

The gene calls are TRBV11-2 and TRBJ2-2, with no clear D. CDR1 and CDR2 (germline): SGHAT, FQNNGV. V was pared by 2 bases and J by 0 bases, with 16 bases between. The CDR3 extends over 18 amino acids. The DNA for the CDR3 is TGTGCCAGCAGCTTAACGTCCGCGCGGCGCGCGAACACCGGGGAGCTGTTTTTT. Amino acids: CASSLTSARRANTGELFF.

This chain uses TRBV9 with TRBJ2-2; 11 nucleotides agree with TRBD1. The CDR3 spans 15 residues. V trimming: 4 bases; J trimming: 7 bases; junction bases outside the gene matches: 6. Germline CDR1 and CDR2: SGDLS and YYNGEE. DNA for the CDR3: TGTGCCAGCAGCTCCCGGACAGGGGGCGGCGGGGAGCTGTTTTTT. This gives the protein CASSSRTGGGGELFF.

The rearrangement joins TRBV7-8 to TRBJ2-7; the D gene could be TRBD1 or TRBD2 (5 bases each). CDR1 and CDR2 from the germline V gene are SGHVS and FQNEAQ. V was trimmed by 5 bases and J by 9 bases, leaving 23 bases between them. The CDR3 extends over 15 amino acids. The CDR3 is CASSPHSRDRVWQYV. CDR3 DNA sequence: TGTGCCAGCAGCCCGCACTCCCGGGACCGGGTATGGCAGTACGTC.

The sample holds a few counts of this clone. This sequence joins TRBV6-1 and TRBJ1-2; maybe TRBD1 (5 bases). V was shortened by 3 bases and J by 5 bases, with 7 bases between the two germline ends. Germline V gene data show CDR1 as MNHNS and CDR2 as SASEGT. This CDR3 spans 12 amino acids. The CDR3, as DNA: TGTGCCAGCAGTGACAGGGAATATGGCTACACCTTC. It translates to CASSDREYGYTF.

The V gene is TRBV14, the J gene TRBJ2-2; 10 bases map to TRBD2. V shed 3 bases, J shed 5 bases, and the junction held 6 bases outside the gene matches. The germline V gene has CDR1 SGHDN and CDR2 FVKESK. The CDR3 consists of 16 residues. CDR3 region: CASSQWIAGGTGELFF. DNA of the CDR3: TGTGCCAGCAGCCAGTGGATAGCGGGGGGAACCGGGGAGCTGTTTTTT.

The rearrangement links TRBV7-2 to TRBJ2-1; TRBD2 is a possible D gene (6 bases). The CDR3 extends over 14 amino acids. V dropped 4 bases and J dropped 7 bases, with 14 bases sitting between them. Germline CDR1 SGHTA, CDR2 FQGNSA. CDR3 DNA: TGTGCCAGCAGCTCTTATAGCGGTCCGAATGAGCAGTTCTTC. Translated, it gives CASSSYSGPNEQFF. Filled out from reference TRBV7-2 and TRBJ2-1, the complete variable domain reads GAGVSQSPSNKVTEKGKDVELRCDPISGHTALYWYRQSLGQGLEFLIYFQGNSAPDKSGLPSDRFSAERTGGSVSTLTIQRTQQEDSAVYLCASSSYSGPNEQFFGPGTRLTVL.

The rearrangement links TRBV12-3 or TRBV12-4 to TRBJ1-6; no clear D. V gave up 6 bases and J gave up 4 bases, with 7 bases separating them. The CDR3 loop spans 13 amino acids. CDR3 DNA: TGTGCCAGCAGCAAGACGTATAATTCACCCCTCCACTTT. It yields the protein CASSKTYNSPLHF.

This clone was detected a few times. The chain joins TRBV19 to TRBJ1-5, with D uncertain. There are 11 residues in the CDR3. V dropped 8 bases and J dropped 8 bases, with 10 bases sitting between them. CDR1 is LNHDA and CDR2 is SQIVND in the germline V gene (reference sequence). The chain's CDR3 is CASGSVEPQHF. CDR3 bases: TGTGCCAGTGGTTCAGTTGAGCCCCAGCATTTT. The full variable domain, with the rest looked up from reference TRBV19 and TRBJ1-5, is DGGITQSPKYLFRKEGQNVTLSCEQNLNHDAMYWYRQDPGQGLRLIYYSQIVNDFQKGDIAEGYSVSREKKESFPLTVTSAQKNPTAFYLCASGSVEPQHFGDGTRLSIL.